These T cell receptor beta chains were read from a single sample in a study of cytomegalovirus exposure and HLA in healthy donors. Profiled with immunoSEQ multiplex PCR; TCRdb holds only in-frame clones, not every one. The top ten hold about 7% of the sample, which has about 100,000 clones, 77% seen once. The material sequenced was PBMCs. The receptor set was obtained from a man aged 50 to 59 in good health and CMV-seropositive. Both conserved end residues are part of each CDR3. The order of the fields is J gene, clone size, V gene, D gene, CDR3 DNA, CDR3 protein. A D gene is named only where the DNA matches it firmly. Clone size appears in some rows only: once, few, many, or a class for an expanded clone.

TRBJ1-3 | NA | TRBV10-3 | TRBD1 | TGTGCCATCGGGACAGGTGCTGGAAACACCATATATTTT | CAIGTGAGNTIYF
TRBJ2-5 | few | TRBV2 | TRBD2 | TGTGCCAGCAGTGCTCAGCGGGGGGGCCGGGCCCAGTACTTC | CASSAQRGGRAQYF
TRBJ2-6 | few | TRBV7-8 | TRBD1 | TGTGCCAGCAGCTGGGACAGGGTTTCTGGGGCCAACGTCCTGACTTTC | CASSWDRVSGANVLTF
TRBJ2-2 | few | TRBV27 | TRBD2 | TGTGCCAGCAGTTCAGCGGGGATCACCGGGGAGCTGTTTTTT | CASSSAGITGELFF
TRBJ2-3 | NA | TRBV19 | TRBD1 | TGTGCCAGCCTCAGGACAGGAGGCGCGACAGATACGCAGTATTTT | CASLRTGGATDTQYF
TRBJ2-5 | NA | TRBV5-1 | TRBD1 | TGCGCCAGCAGCGGCTTGGGACAGGGATTCGAGACCCAGTACTTC | CASSGLGQGFETQYF
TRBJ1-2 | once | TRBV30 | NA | TGTGCCTGGGTCCCCCCGGGAAACTATGGCTACACCTTC | CAWVPPGNYGYTF
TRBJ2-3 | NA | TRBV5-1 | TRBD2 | TGCGCCAGCAGCTTGGGGCAGATGGGGACTAGCAGCGTGGATACGCAGTATTTT | CASSLGQMGTSSVDTQYF
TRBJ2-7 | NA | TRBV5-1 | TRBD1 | TGCGCCAGCAGCTTGTGGGGACAGAACTACGAGCAGTACTTC | CASSLWGQNYEQYF
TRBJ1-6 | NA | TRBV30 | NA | TGTGCCTGGAGTGGACAGCATAATTCACCCCTCCACTTT | CAWSGQHNSPLHF
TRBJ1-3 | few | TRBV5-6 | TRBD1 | TGTGCCAGCAGCACCAGGGGGAATGTTGCTGGAAACACCATATATTTT | CASSTRGNVAGNTIYF
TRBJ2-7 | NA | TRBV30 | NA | TGTGCCTGGAGTCCCACAGACAGGCCGGTCTTC | CAWSPTDRPVF
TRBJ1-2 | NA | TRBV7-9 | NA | TGTGCCAGCACCGAGACCCTGCGGGGCTACACCTTC | CASTETLRGYTF
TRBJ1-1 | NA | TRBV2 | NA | TGTGCCAGCAGTGAATCCGGCGGATCCCGAATGAACACTGAAGCTTTCTTT | CASSESGGSRMNTEAFF
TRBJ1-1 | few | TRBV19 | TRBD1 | TGTGCCAGTAGTAGGGGACAGGGAACTCCCCCTGAAGCTTTCTTT | CASSRGQGTPPEAFF
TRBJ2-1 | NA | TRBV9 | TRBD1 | TGTGCCAGCAGCGTAGCGGGACAGGCCTACAATGAGCAGTTCTTC | CASSVAGQAYNEQFF
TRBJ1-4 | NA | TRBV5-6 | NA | TGTGCCAGCAGCGCGTTCGGTGAAAAACTGTTTTTT | CASSAFGEKLFF
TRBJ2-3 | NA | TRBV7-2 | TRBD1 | TGTGCCAGCAGCGAAGACAGGGGATTGGCAGATACGCAGTATTTT | CASSEDRGLADTQYF
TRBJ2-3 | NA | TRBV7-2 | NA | TGTGCCAGCAGCGCGAGCACAGATACGCAGTATTTT | CASSASTDTQYF
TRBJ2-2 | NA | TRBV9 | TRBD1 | TGTGCGAGCCAAGACAGGGGTTACACCGGGGAGCTGTTTTTT | CASQDRGYTGELFF
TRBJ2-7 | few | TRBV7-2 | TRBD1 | TGTGCCAGCAGCCCTGGACAGGTCACCCCCTACGAGCAGTACTTC | CASSPGQVTPYEQYF
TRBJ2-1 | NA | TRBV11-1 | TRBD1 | TGTGCCAGCAGCTTAGGGAACCGGGACAGGGAATACAATGAGCAGTTCTTC | CASSLGNRDREYNEQFF
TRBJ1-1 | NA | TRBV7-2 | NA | TGTGCCAGCAGCTCAAGCGGAGCAGATAACACTGAAGCTTTCTTT | CASSSSGADNTEAFF
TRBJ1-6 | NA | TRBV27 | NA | TGTGCCAGCAGTCGGACTCAACCGGACAATTCACCCCTCCACTTT | CASSRTQPDNSPLHF
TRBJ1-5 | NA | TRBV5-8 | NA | TGTGCCAGCAGCTTGGACGCATTGGGAGCTGATCAGCCCCAGCATTTT | CASSLDALGADQPQHF